This T cell receptor (beta chain) came from a study of T cell responses to AZD1222 COVID-19 vaccine. Whole-study context: Recipients boosted at about 4 weeks or about 12 weeks are pooled. Study observations and caveats: The study reported that nearly half of spike-specific TCRs target unmutated variant regions. Clonal diversity may have been underestimated, and the donors were mostly white British, with more females than males.

Trimming removed 3 bases from V and 1 base from J; junction bases left unmatched: 12. CDR1 and CDR2 (germline): GTSNPN, SVGIG (reference sequence). This CDR3 is 19 amino acids long. This clone occurred once. The antigen is not known. This table comes from immunoSEQ multiplex PCR, and its TCRdb copy is limited to in-frame clones, with some not included. The sample includes 95,000 to 150,000 clones, around 89% of them seen just once. The source of this sequence is an adult in good health. Sequencing was performed on peripheral blood, taken on day 0 of AZD1222 vaccination. The rearrangement joins TRBV30 to TRBJ2-2, with 12 positions matching TRBD1. CDR3 DNA sequence: TGTGCCTGGAGGCGGGCCGGGACAGGGGGCGCATGGAACACCGGGGAGCTGTTTTTT. Protein: CAWRRAGTGGAWNTGELFF.